The 22 T cell receptor beta chains below were found in one sample sequenced in a study of blood T cell repertoires in COVID-19. The method was immunoSEQ multiplex PCR; TCRdb's version includes in-frame clones alone and lacks a portion of them. The profile shows about 140,000 clones, more than 75% of them singletons. The specimen was peripheral blood. These receptors all come from a woman aged 80 or older with acute or convalescent COVID-19.

The chain couples TRBV6-2 or TRBV6-3 to TRBJ2-4; D ambiguous. CDR3 length: 17 amino acids. CDR1 and CDR2 (germline): MNHEY, SVGEGT. The V gene lost 6 bases and the J gene lost 2 bases, with 20 bases spanning the gap. CDR3 nucleotides: TGTGCCAGCAGCCCTACGATATTTCTAGGTTCCAAAAACATTCAGTACTTC. Amino acid sequence: CASSPTIFLGSKNIQYF.

The J gene is TRBJ2-1, the V gene TRBV18; D not certain. The V gene lost 0 bases and the J gene lost 6 bases, with 6 bases spanning the gap. Germline V gene lookup returns CDR1 KGHSH and CDR2 LQKENI. This CDR3 comprises 13 residues. The CDR3 DNA follows: TGTGCCAGCTCACCACCTAGTACCAATGAGCAGTTCTTC. Translation gives CASSPPSTNEQFF.

The V call is TRBV5-4, the J call TRBJ1-5; a weak D match, TRBD1 (6 bases). Germline V CDR1 and CDR2: SGHNT, YYREEE (reference sequence). This CDR3 has 15 residues. The ends were cut back, 4 bases at V and 0 bases at J, with 11 bases in the middle. The CDR3 DNA is TGTGCCAGCAGCATCTCAGGGGATAGCAATCAGCCCCAGCATTTT. It encodes CASSISGDSNQPQHF.

The count of this clone is one. The J gene is TRBJ1-1, the V gene TRBV7-3, with unresolved D. CDR3 length: 13 residues. Trimming removed 5 bases from V and 6 bases from J, with 13 bases in between. CDR1 is SGHTA, CDR2 FQGTGA, per germline. The CDR3 nucleotides read TGTGCCAGCAGCCAAGGGCAGAGGGCTGAAGCTTTCTTT. Translating it yields CASSQGQRAEAFF.

V is TRBV28 and J is TRBJ2-7, with D possibly matching TRBD1 (5 bases). V was trimmed by 3 bases and J by 3 bases, leaving 12 bases between them. This CDR3 spans 14 amino acids. Germline lookup yields CDR1 MDHEN and CDR2 SYDVKM. Here the CDR3 DNA reads TGTGCCAGCAGTTTCATGGGGCTCCACTACGAGCAGTACTTC. It translates to CASSFMGLHYEQYF.

The CDR3 DNA reads as TGCGCCAGCAGCATGGCAGGGGCTTCGGACACTGAAGCTTTCTTT. Its protein product is CASSMAGASDTEAFF. The chain combines TRBV5-1 with TRBJ1-1; D is possibly TRBD1 (6 bases). The CDR3 contains 15 residues. The germline V and J ends were trimmed by 4 bases and 3 bases, with 16 bases remaining between them. Germline values: CDR1 SGHRS, CDR2 YFSETQ.

V and J are TRBV3-1 (or the pseudogene TRBV3-2) and TRBJ2-1; D might be TRBD1 (7 bases). The V gene's germline CDR1 is LGHDT and CDR2 YNNKEL (reference sequence). Trimming took off 4 bases at V and 0 bases at J, with 16 bases between the two ends. This CDR3 has 17 residues. In DNA, the CDR3 is TGTGCCAGCAGCCTCAGGGGGGAGTTCAGCTCCTACAATGAGCAGTTCTTC. Amino acid sequence: CASSLRGEFSSYNEQFF.

The gene calls are TRBV5-1 and TRBJ2-5; 9 positions agree with TRBD2. CDR1 is SGHRS, CDR2 YFSETQ, per germline. CDR3 length equals 16 residues. V dropped 0 bases and J dropped 4; count of bases not matched to a gene: 7. The CDR3 is CASSLVIGAGGETQYF. The CDR3, as DNA: TGCGCCAGCAGCTTGGTGATCGGAGCGGGAGGAGAGACCCAGTACTTC.

This clone showed up just once. This chain links TRBV4-1 with TRBJ1-5; no clear D gene. CDR1 and CDR2 from the germline V gene are MGHRA and YSYEKL. CDR3 length: 13 residues. Between the trimmed V and J ends, which lost 3 bases and 4 bases, there was a span of 7 bases. DNA for the CDR3: TGCGCCAGCAGCCAGGCAATAAATCAGCCCCAGCATTTT. This codes for CASSQAINQPQHF.

The chain links TRBV10-1 to TRBJ2-7; D might be TRBD2 (6 bases). V was pared by 2 bases and J by 3 bases, with 11 bases between. The CDR3 covers 14 residues. In germline, CDR1 is WNHNN, CDR2 SYGVQD (reference sequence). This CDR3 is CASSEAGRDYEQYF. The DNA of the CDR3 is TGCGCCAGCAGTGAGGCGGGGCGGGACTACGAGCAGTACTTC.

V gene TRBV11-2 combines with J gene TRBJ1-6, with TRBD1 matching over 7 bases. With 4 bases clipped from V and 7 bases from J, the junction kept 7 bases outside the gene matches. CDR3 size: 15 residues. CDR1 is SGHAT, CDR2 FQNNGV, per germline. The CDR3: CASSSYRGRNSPLHF. The CDR3 DNA sequence: TGTGCCAGCAGCTCTTACAGGGGCAGGAATTCACCCCTCCACTTT.

The chain is built from TRBV7-2 and TRBJ1-6, with D possibly TRBD1 on 5 matching bases. The CDR3 consists of 16 residues. Germline CDR1 reads SGHTA; CDR2 reads FQGNSA. V was shortened by 4 bases and J by 5 bases, with 15 bases between the two germline ends. CDR3: CASSSSRGSNNSPLHF. In DNA, the CDR3 is TGTGCCAGCAGCTCCTCACGGGGGTCGAATAATTCACCCCTCCACTTT.

The chain joins TRBV28 to TRBJ1-4; D might be TRBD1 (6 bases). The CDR3 contains 14 residues. The V gene's germline CDR1 is MDHEN and CDR2 SYDVKM. V lost 5 bases and J lost 7, with 14 bases in between. The CDR3 DNA reads as TGTGCCAGCAGTGGATACAGGGACGGTGAAAAACTGTTTTTT. It yields the protein CASSGYRDGEKLFF.

This clone was observed a handful of times. V and J are TRBV4-1 and TRBJ1-5; 8 nucleotides align to TRBD1. The CDR3 consists of 18 residues. J lost 2 bases, V lost 1 base, and 10 bases had no gene match. The germline V gene has CDR1 MGHRA and CDR2 YSYEKL. The chain's CDR3 is CASSQAWTGRGRNQPQHF. The CDR3 DNA is TGCGCCAGCAGCCAAGCCTGGACAGGGAGAGGACGCAATCAGCCCCAGCATTTT.

Details on this clone: A junction boundary mismatches the germline segment, possibly from a read error. The V gene is TRBV2, the J gene TRBJ1-5; 9 bases are a match to TRBD1. The CDR3 has 15 residues. CDR1 is SNHLY, CDR2 FYNNEI, per germline. Written as DNA, the CDR3 is TGTGCCAGCAGTGAACCGGGACAGGGCAAGCAGCCCCAGCATTTT. It translates to CASSEPGQGKQPQHF.

J is TRBJ2-3 and V is TRBV28; unclear D gene. Germline V gene data show CDR1 as MDHEN and CDR2 as SYDVKM. V was clipped by 8 bases and J by 2 bases, with 5 bases between them. This CDR3 contains 11 residues. As DNA, the CDR3 is TGTGCCAGCGCGTCCACAGATACGCAGTATTTT. It specifies CASASTDTQYF.

The V and J genes are TRBV18 and TRBJ2-7, with TRBD2 identical over 7 bases. V lost 4 bases and J lost 5; bases outside the gene matches: 11. The CDR3 totals 15 residues. The V gene's germline CDR1 is KGHSH and CDR2 LQKENI. The CDR3 bases are TGTGCCAGCTCACGCCGAGCGGGGCTCGGCAACGAGCAGTACTTC. Its translation is CASSRRAGLGNEQYF.

V and J are TRBV4-2 and TRBJ2-1; D possibly corresponds to TRBD1 (6 bases). Between the trimmed V and J ends, which lost 2 bases and 3 bases, there was a span of 14 bases. Germline V gene data show CDR1 as LGHNA and CDR2 as YNFKEQ. The length of the CDR3 is 16 residues. This CDR3 is CASSQPRVRGYNEQFF. In nucleotides, the CDR3 is TGTGCCAGCAGCCAACCCCGGGTCAGGGGCTACAATGAGCAGTTCTTC.

The chain combines TRBV5-1 with TRBJ2-2; tentative D call: TRBD1 (6 bases). CDR1 and CDR2 from the germline V gene are SGHRS and YFSETQ. Trimming cost V 4 bases and J 5 bases, with 24 bases left between them. The CDR3 runs 18 residues. The CDR3 nucleotides are TGCGCCAGCAGCCAAAAAAGACAGGCACCCATGGGGACCGGGGAGCTGTTTTTT. Its translation is CASSQKRQAPMGTGELFF.

J is TRBJ2-1 and V is TRBV5-1, with 9 bases fitting TRBD2. Germline loops: CDR1 SGHRS, CDR2 YFSETQ. With 0 bases clipped from V and 6 bases from J, the junction kept 10 bases outside the gene matches. This CDR3 comprises 17 residues. The CDR3 sequence: CASSLAGSGRVTNEQFF. CDR3 DNA: TGCGCCAGCAGCTTGGCGGGTAGCGGGAGAGTAACCAATGAGCAGTTCTTC.

This clone was observed a handful of times. This sequence joins TRBV24-1 and TRBJ2-1; a weak D match, TRBD1 (5 bases). The CDR3 has 15 residues. Germline V gives CDR1 KGHDR, CDR2 SFDVKD. V dropped 9 bases and J dropped 7 bases, with 21 bases sitting between them. As DNA, the CDR3 is TGTGCCACCGCCCCACAGGACGGCCGCCGGAATGAGCAGTTCTTC. Amino acids: CATAPQDGRRNEQFF.

The gene calls are TRBV5-1 and TRBJ1-1, with 8 bases fitting TRBD1. The V gene's germline CDR1 is SGHRS and CDR2 YFSETQ. Trimming took 4 bases from V and 8 from J; bases not matched to a gene: 19. The CDR3 runs to 17 residues. CDR3 residues: CASSRHNAGTGTGEAFF. The CDR3 bases are TGCGCCAGCAGCCGCCATAACGCCGGGACAGGTACGGGGGAAGCTTTCTTT.